This T cell receptor (beta chain) was documented in a study of T-cell reconstitution after alpha-beta-depleted transplantation in children. Unique molecular identifiers featured in how the TCRbeta library was prepared. TCRdb reprocessed the PCR reads with MiXCR, giving one entry per CDR3 protein. The sample records roughly 790,000 distinct CDR3 sequences, around 17% being singletons. This CDR3 is 14 amino acids long. The germline gives CDR1 DFQATT, CDR2 SNEGSKA (reference sequence). Trimming stripped 5 bases from V and 0 bases from J, with 12 bases between. This clonotype was observed a handful of times.

This chain uses TRBV20-1 with TRBJ2-3; D possibly corresponds to TRBD2 (6 bases). The sequences come from PBMCs, mostly from graft donor cells, collected 360 days after TCRalphabeta/CD19-depleted stem cell transplant. The TCR comes from a male patient aged 10 to 17 who had a stem cell transplant for acute lymphoblastic leukemia, so the T cells may come from the graft donor. The CDR3 spells CSASGTPSTDTQYF. The CDR3, as DNA: TGCAGTGCTTCCGGGACTCCAAGCACAGATACGCAGTATTTT.